The source of this TCR beta chain is a study of breast tumors, draining lymph nodes, adjacent tissues. Study-wide results and limits: Compared with lymph nodes, tumors were less diverse; compared with nontumor tissue, more. That most tumor T cells come from lymph nodes remained unproven. Luminal-like breast cancer showed significantly higher tumor–nontumor repertoire similarity than basal-like.

This clonotype has ten or more counts. The antigen remains undetermined. TCRdb redid the calling of the multiplex PCR reads with MiXCR, one entry per CDR3 protein. The data contain 20,000 to 25,000 distinct CDR3 sequences, 32% of them singletons. J gave up 6 bases and V 3 bases, and 2 bases lay outside the gene matches. The CDR3 contains 12 residues. Germline CDR1 DFQATT, CDR2 SNEGSKA (reference sequence). The chain carries TRBV20-1 and TRBJ2-1; 7 bases align to TRBD1. The sequenced sample consisted of breast tumor tissue. This receptor was obtained from a female donor with breast cancer. Some clones in this sample may be carry-over from other donors' samples. The CDR3 reads CSASRDSNEQFF. In DNA, the CDR3 is TGCAGTGCTAGCCGGGACAGCAATGAGCAGTTCTTC.